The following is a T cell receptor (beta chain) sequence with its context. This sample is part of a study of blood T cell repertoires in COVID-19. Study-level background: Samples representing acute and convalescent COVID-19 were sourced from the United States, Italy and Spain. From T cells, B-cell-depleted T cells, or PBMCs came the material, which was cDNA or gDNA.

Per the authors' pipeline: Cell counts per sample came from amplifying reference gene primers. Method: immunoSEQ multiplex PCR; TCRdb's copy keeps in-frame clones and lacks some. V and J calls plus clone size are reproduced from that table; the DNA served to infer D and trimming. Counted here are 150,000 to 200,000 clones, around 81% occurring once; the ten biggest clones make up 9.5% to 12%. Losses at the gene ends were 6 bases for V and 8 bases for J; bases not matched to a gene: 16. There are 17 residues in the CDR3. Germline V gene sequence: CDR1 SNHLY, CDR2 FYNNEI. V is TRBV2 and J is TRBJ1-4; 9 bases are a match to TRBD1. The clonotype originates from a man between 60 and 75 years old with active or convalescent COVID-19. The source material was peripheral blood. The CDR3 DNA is TGTGCCAGCAGGGAGTCCCGGGACAGGGTAGGGGGAGAAAAACTGTTTTTT. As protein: CASRESRDRVGGEKLFF.